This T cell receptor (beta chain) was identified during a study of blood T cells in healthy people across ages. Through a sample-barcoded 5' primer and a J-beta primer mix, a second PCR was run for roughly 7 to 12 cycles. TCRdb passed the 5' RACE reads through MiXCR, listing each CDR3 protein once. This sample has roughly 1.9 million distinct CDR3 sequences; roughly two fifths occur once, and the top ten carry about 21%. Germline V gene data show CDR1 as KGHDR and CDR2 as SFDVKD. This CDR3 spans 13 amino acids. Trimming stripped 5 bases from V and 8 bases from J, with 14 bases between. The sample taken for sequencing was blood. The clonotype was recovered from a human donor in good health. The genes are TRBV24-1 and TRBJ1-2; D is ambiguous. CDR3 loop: CATSVGPRQGYTF. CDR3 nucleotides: TGTGCCACCAGTGTAGGCCCTAGGCAGGGCTACACCTTC.